These T cell receptor beta chains were read from a single sample in a study of cytomegalovirus exposure and HLA in healthy donors. Data came from immunoSEQ multiplex PCR; TCRdb stores just in-frame clones and leaves some out. The table includes approximately 150,000 clones, approximately 82% detected once. Sequencing was performed on PBMCs. The receptors were sampled from a man between 18 and 35 years old in good health and CMV-seropositive. CDR3s include the opening cysteine and the closing phenylalanine or tryptophan. The D gene is left open where the match is weak. Clone size is shown for a subset of rows, as once, few, many or a class of expanded clone.

v_gene	d_gene	j_gene	abundance	CDR3aa	CDR3nt
TRBV14	TRBD1	TRBJ1-1	few	CASAEVDRVKAEAFF	TGTGCCAGCGCGGAGGTAGACAGGGTCAAAGCTGAAGCTTTCTTT
TRBV2	TRBD2	TRBJ2-2	few	CASRDRAGGTGELFF	TGTGCCAGCAGAGATCGGGCGGGGGGCACCGGGGAGCTGTTTTTT
TRBV2	TRBD2	TRBJ2-1	.	CPSSELAGGDNEQFF	TGTCCCAGCAGTGAATTGGCGGGAGGCGACAATGAGCAGTTCTTC
TRBV6-1	.	TRBJ1-1	.	CASQTAEHTEAFF	TGTGCCAGCCAGACAGCTGAACACACTGAAGCTTTCTTT
TRBV5-1	.	TRBJ2-7	.	CASSLAGRGSEQYF	TGCGCCAGCAGCTTGGCCGGCAGGGGTTCCGAGCAGTACTTC
TRBV7-2	TRBD1	TRBJ2-7	.	CASSIGTGAYEQYF	TGTGCCAGCAGCATAGGAACAGGGGCCTACGAGCAGTACTTC
TRBV30	TRBD2	TRBJ2-7	few	CAWCLAGLAGGPCHEQYF	TGTGCCTGGTGTCTAGCGGGTCTAGCGGGAGGGCCTTGCCACGAGCAGTACTTC
TRBV28	TRBD1	TRBJ2-3	.	CASREQGATDTQYF	TGTGCCAGCAGGGAACAGGGGGCCACAGATACGCAGTATTTT
TRBV5-1	TRBD2	TRBJ2-1	.	CASSQTSGSTNEQFF	TGCGCCAGCAGCCAAACTAGCGGATCGACCAATGAGCAGTTCTTC
TRBV28	TRBD1	TRBJ2-7	.	CASATTGTYEQYF	TGTGCCAGCGCCACGACAGGGACCTACGAGCAGTACTTC
TRBV2	.	TRBJ2-7	once	CASSDLLAYEQYF	TGTGCCAGCAGTGATCTACTAGCCTACGAGCAGTACTTC
TRBV7-8	.	TRBJ1-1	.	CASNPGVRVWDTEAFF	TGTGCCAGCAACCCAGGGGTCAGGGTATGGGACACTGAAGCTTTCTTT
TRBV5-1	TRBD1	TRBJ1-2	once	CASSKTGGADGYTF	TGCGCCAGCAGTAAAACAGGGGGCGCGGATGGCTACACCTTC
TRBV29-1	TRBD1	TRBJ1-1	.	CSAWDPRQGPTEAFF	TGCAGCGCTTGGGACCCGAGACAGGGTCCTACTGAAGCTTTCTTT
TRBV27	TRBD1	TRBJ2-7	.	CASSFAQGIREQYF	TGTGCCAGCAGTTTCGCACAGGGGATAAGGGAGCAGTACTTC
TRBV7-3	TRBD2	TRBJ2-1	.	CASSLRAGGLDEQFF	TGTGCCAGCAGCTTAAGGGCGGGAGGGCTGGATGAGCAGTTCTTC
TRBV2	.	TRBJ2-1	.	CASREGFYSYNEQFF	TGTGCCAGCAGAGAGGGTTTTTACTCCTACAATGAGCAGTTCTTC
TRBV7-3	.	TRBJ2-3	.	CASSLNSGEDTQYF	TGTGCCAGCAGCTTAAATTCAGGGGAGGATACGCAGTATTTT
TRBV7-8	.	TRBJ2-7	.	CASINRTRSSYEQYF	TGTGCCAGCATCAACAGGACCCGAAGCTCCTACGAGCAGTACTTC
TRBV30	.	TRBJ2-1	.	CAWSPGNNEQFF	TGTGCCTGGAGTCCAGGAAACAATGAGCAGTTCTTC
TRBV28	.	TRBJ2-7	.	CASSLPGHEQYF	TGTGCCAGCAGCCTACCAGGGCACGAGCAGTACTTC
TRBV2	TRBD1	TRBJ2-4	.	CASSPTMDRAKNIQYF	TGTGCCAGCAGTCCTACTATGGACAGGGCCAAAAACATTCAGTACTTC
TRBV7-2	.	TRBJ2-7	.	CASSLGPGADEQYF	TGTGCCAGCAGCTTAGGGCCTGGGGCCGACGAGCAGTACTTC
TRBV7-6	.	TRBJ1-2	.	CASSLARGSNYGYTF	TGTGCCAGCAGCTTAGCAAGGGGCTCCAACTATGGCTACACCTTC
TRBV29-1	TRBD2	TRBJ2-2	.	CSARLAGETGELFF	TGCAGCGCTAGACTAGCGGGAGAAACCGGGGAGCTGTTTTTT
TRBV6-1	TRBD1	TRBJ2-7	.	CASSARGTGYEQYF	TGTGCCAGCAGTGCCCGGGGGACAGGGTACGAGCAGTACTTC
TRBV5-8	TRBD1	TRBJ1-5	.	CASSPGQGRQPQHF	TGTGCCAGCAGCCCAGGACAGGGGAGGCAGCCCCAGCATTTT
TRBV28	TRBD1	TRBJ2-7	.	CASSLVSRDRDEQYF	TGTGCCAGCAGTTTAGTGTCCCGGGACAGGGACGAGCAGTACTTC
TRBV6-4	.	TRBJ2-1	few	CASSDSEYNEQFF	TGTGCCAGCAGTGACTCGGAGTACAATGAGCAGTTCTTC
TRBV19	TRBD1	TRBJ2-7	few	CASSVTGTGSSEQYF	TGTGCCAGTAGTGTAACCGGGACAGGGTCTTCCGAGCAGTACTTC
TRBV6-5	TRBD1	TRBJ1-2	.	CASGTGQGTGYTF	TGTGCCAGCGGGACGGGACAGGGGACCGGCTACACCTTC
TRBV7-8	TRBD2	TRBJ2-3	few	CASSLGGTIDTQYF	TGTGCCAGCAGCTTAGGTGGGACTATAGATACGCAGTATTTT
TRBV28	.	TRBJ2-6	.	CASRGATSSGANVLTF	TGTGCCAGCAGAGGGGCCACAAGCTCTGGGGCCAACGTCCTGACTTTC
TRBV5-1	TRBD2	TRBJ2-1	.	CASSLVSGSDNEQFF	TGCGCCAGCAGCTTGGTTAGCGGGTCGGACAATGAGCAGTTCTTC
TRBV7-2	.	TRBJ2-1	few	CASSLAAARYNEQFF	TGTGCCAGCAGCTTAGCTGCAGCGAGATACAATGAGCAGTTCTTC
TRBV19	TRBD1	TRBJ1-1	once	CATHDRADWAAFF	TGTGCCACCCATGACAGGGCAGATTGGGCGGCTTTCTTT
TRBV5-1	TRBD2	TRBJ2-7	.	CASSLGTSGFYEQYF	TGCGCCAGCAGCTTGGGAACTAGCGGGTTCTACGAGCAGTACTTC
TRBV6-6	.	TRBJ2-5	.	CASSYAGFGETQYF	TGTGCCAGCAGTTACGCAGGGTTCGGGGAGACCCAGTACTTC
TRBV5-4	TRBD1	TRBJ2-7	.	CASSFDRGPYEQYF	TGTGCCAGCAGCTTCGACAGGGGGCCCTACGAGCAGTACTTC
TRBV29-1	.	TRBJ1-2	.	CSVEYEGLPGF	TGCAGCGTTGAATACGAGGGACTCCCTGGGTTC
TRBV28	TRBD2	TRBJ2-7	.	CASSLTSGRAIREQYF	TGTGCCAGCAGTTTAACTAGCGGGAGGGCGATACGCGAGCAGTACTTC
TRBV27	.	TRBJ1-1	.	CASSPLNRDTEAFF	TGTGCCAGCAGTCCCCTCAACAGGGACACTGAAGCTTTCTTT
TRBV5-1	TRBD2	TRBJ2-1	.	CASSPVAGVVNEQFF	TGCGCCAGCAGCCCCGTAGCGGGAGTTGTAAATGAGCAGTTCTTC
TRBV9	.	TRBJ2-1	.	CASSVEASEQFF	TGTGCCAGCAGCGTAGAAGCTAGTGAGCAGTTCTTC
TRBV5-5	TRBD1	TRBJ2-5	.	CASSRTGPVETQYF	TGTGCCAGCAGTCGGACAGGGCCAGTTGAGACCCAGTACTTC
TRBV7-8	.	TRBJ1-2	few	CASSTEGHGYTF	TGTGCCAGCAGTACGGAGGGGCATGGCTACACCTTC
TRBV27	TRBD1	TRBJ2-1	.	CASSSQTGFSQFF	TGTGCCAGCAGTTCCCAGACAGGGTTTAGTCAGTTCTTC
TRBV2	.	TRBJ2-1	.	CASSHLGGNEQFF	TGTGCCAGCAGTCACCTGGGGGGCAATGAGCAGTTCTTC
TRBV9	TRBD1	TRBJ2-1	.	CASSSRGLYDEQFF	TGTGCCAGCAGCTCTAGGGGGCTGTATGATGAGCAGTTCTTC
TRBV27	TRBD2	TRBJ2-3	.	CASRSLAGSTDTQYF	TGTGCCAGCAGATCACTAGCGGGGAGCACAGATACGCAGTATTTT
TRBV2	.	TRBJ1-5	.	CASSQGNQPQHF	TGTGCCAGCAGCCAGGGCAATCAGCCCCAGCATTTT
TRBV19	.	TRBJ2-7	.	CASSIGGGQYEQYF	TGTGCCAGTAGTATAGGGGGCGGCCAATACGAGCAGTACTTC
TRBV4-1	TRBD1	TRBJ1-4	.	CASSLISRGRDEKLFF	TGCGCCAGCAGCCTAATCAGCAGGGGGCGTGATGAAAAACTGTTTTTT
TRBV7-2	TRBD1	TRBJ1-2	.	CASSWGQGAIDGYTF	TGTGCCAGCAGCTGGGGACAGGGGGCAATTGATGGCTACACCTTC
TRBV29-1	.	TRBJ2-1	.	CSVGEVYNEQFF	TGCAGCGTTGGGGAGGTCTACAATGAGCAGTTCTTC
TRBV10-2	TRBD1	TRBJ2-7	.	CASQGTGSFGEQYF	TGCGCCAGCCAAGGGACAGGGAGTTTTGGCGAGCAGTACTTC
TRBV4-1	.	TRBJ1-1	.	CASSQLSGYRSRTEAFF	TGCGCCAGCAGCCAACTCTCCGGCTACAGGAGTCGGACTGAAGCTTTCTTT
TRBV18	.	TRBJ2-1	.	CASSPLAGSDNEQFF	TGTGCCAGCTCACCACTTGCGGGGTCTGACAATGAGCAGTTCTTC
TRBV15	.	TRBJ2-3	.	CATSRDLRRTDTQYF	TGTGCCACCAGCAGAGATTTGCGCCGCACAGATACGCAGTATTTT
TRBV30	.	TRBJ2-7	.	CACSSDSSYEQYF	TGTGCCTGCTCTAGCGATAGCTCCTACGAGCAGTACTTC